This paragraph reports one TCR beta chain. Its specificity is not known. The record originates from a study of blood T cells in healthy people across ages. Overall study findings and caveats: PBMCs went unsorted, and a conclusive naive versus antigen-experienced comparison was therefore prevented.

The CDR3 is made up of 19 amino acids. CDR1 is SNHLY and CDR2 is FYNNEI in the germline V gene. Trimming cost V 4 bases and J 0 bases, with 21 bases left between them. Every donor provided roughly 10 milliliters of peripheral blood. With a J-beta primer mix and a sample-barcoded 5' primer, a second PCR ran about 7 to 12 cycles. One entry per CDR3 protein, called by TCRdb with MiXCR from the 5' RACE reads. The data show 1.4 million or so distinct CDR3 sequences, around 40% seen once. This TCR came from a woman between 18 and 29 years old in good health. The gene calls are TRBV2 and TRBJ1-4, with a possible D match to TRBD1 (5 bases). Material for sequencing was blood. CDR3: CASSATGPFGLATNEKLFF. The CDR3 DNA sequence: TGTGCCAGCAGTGCCACGGGACCCTTCGGCCTCGCAACTAATGAAAAACTGTTTTTT.